This T cell receptor (beta chain) was retrieved from a study of blood T cell repertoires in COVID-19. The overall study: The samples span acute and convalescent COVID-19 from the United States, Italy and Spain.

Clones were sequenced by immunoSEQ multiplex PCR, and TCRdb holds only the in-frame ones, with some missing. The sample lists some 96,000 clones; roughly 84% were seen once. CDR1 SGDLS and CDR2 YYNGEE come from the germline V gene. The CDR3 has 13 amino acids. Trimming left V 4 bases short and J 4 bases short, with 9 bases between. The receptor's source is a human donor in a cohort sampled during active COVID-19. The V call is TRBV9, the J call TRBJ1-5; D is undetermined. The sample taken for sequencing was peripheral blood. CDR3 bases: TGTGCCAGCAGCCGAGCGGGAAATCAGCCCCAGCATTTT. It encodes CASSRAGNQPQHF. Full variable domain (outside the CDR3, taken from reference TRBV9 and TRBJ1-5): DSGVTQTPKHLITATGQRVTLRCSPRSGDLSVYWYQQSLDQGLQFLIQYYNGEERAKGNILERFSAQQFPDLHSELNLSSLELGDSALYFCASSRAGNQPQHFGDGTRLSIL.